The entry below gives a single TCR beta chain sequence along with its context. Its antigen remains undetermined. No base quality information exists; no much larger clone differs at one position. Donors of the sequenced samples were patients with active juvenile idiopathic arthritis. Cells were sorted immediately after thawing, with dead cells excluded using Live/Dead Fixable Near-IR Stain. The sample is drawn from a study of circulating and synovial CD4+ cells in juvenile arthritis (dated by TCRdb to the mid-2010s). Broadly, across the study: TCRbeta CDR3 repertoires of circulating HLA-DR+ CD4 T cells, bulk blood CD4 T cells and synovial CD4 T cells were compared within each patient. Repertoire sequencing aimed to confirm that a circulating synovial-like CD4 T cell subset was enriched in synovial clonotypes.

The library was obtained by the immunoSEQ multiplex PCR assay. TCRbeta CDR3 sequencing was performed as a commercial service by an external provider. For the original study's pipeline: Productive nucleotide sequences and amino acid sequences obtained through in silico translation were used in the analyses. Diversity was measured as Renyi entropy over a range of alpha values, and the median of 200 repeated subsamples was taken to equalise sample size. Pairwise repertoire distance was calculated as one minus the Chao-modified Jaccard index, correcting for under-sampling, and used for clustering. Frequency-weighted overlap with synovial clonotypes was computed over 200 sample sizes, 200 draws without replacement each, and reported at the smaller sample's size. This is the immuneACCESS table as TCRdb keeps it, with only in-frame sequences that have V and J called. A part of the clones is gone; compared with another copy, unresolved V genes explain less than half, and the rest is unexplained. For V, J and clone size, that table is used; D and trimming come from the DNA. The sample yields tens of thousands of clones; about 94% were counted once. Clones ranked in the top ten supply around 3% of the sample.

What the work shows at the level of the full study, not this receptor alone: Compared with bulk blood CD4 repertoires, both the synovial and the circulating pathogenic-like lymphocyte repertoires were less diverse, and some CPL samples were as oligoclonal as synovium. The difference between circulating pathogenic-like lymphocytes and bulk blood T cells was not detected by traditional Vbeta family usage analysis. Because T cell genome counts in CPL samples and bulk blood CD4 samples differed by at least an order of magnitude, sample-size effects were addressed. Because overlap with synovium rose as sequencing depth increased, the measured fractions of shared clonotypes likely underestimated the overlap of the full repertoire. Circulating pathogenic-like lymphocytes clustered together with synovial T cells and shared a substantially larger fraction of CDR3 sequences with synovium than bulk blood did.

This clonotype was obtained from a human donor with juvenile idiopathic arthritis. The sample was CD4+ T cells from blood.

The DNA sequence reads TGTGCCAGCAGCCCCCCGGCTGAGGCAGGGGGTGACGAGCAGTACTTC. Its amino acids are CASSPPAEAGGDEQYF. This receptor chain uses TRBV5-5 and TRBJ2-7; 7 bases in between match TRBD1. The CDR3, cysteine through phenylalanine, is 16 amino acids long. CDR3 DNA is the only sequence kept; it has 48 bases, read in frame from the first base. The germline V gene encodes CDR1 SGHKS and CDR2 YYEKEE (reference sequence). Ends trimmed: V by 4 bases, J by 5 bases; bases unmatched to a gene: 15. The CDR3, completed at both ends by the reference TRBV5-5 and TRBJ2-7 genes, gives the full variable domain DAGVTQSPTHLIKTRGQQVTLRCSPISGHKSVSWYQQVLGQGPQFIFQYYEKEERGRGNFPDRFSARQFPNYSSELNVNALLLGDSALYLCASSPPAEAGGDEQYFGPGTRLTVT.